This T cell receptor (beta chain) came from a study of T cell responses to AZD1222 COVID-19 vaccine. Study-wide context: The analysis combined second doses at about 4 or about 12 weeks.

Libraries were prepared by immunoSEQ multiplex PCR; TCRdb keeps only in-frame clonotypes and omits some of them. The sample yields under 200,000 clones, 90% to 95% seen once. The sample in question was peripheral blood, obtained on day 0 of AZD1222 vaccination. The receptor was isolated from an adult in good health.

The CDR3 sequence: CASSLWPANEKLFF. The CDR3 DNA reads TGTGCCAGCAGCTTGTGGCCGGCAAATGAAAAACTGTTTTTT. This chain connects TRBV5-5 to TRBJ1-4, with unresolved D. V was shortened by 1 base and J by 5 bases, with 9 bases between the two germline ends. The germline CDR1 and CDR2 sequences are SGHKS and YYEKEE (reference sequence). The CDR3 has 14 amino acids.